One T cell receptor (beta chain) is described in this entry. Profiled with immunoSEQ multiplex PCR; TCRdb holds only in-frame clones, not every one. The sample yields 30,000 to 40,000 clones, approximately 90% seen once. The source of the sample is a study of PD-1 blockade in classical Hodgkin lymphoma. Time point of the sample: newly diagnosed, previously untreated cHL patient sample. Purified CD4+ T cells were obtained from thawed PBMCs through magnetic negative selection. Comparators were PBMCs taken from newly diagnosed, untreated classical Hodgkin lymphoma. This CDR3 has 13 residues. Trimming left V 0 bases short and J 7 bases short, with 10 bases between. Per germline, CDR1 SGHRS and CDR2 YFSETQ.

V gene TRBV5-1 combines with J gene TRBJ1-1, with D unresolved. Sample: CD4+ T cells from blood. This clonotype originated in a human donor with classical Hodgkin lymphoma. The CDR3 DNA reads as TGCGCCAGCAGCTTGGCCAAAGGTAGTGAAGCTTTCTTT. It codes for CASSLAKGSEAFF.